This entry lists 23 T cell receptor beta chains sequenced from one sample in a study of PD-L1 blockade in urothelial cancer. This table comes from immunoSEQ multiplex PCR, and its TCRdb copy is limited to in-frame clones, with some not included. The sample has tens of thousands of clones; around three quarters are singletons. Indicated time point: peripheral blood 6 weeks after treatment start. Material: PBMCs, obtained around atezolizumab (anti-PD-L1) treatment. These receptors came from a man between 65 and 79 years old with urothelial cancer.

The V call is TRBV11-3, the J call TRBJ1-4; D unclear. Germline CDR1 is SGHNT and CDR2 is YENEEA. The CDR3 has 15 residues. V was shortened by 4 bases and J by 1 base, with 10 bases between the two germline ends. The CDR3 region is CASSSTPGTNEKLFF. The CDR3 bases are TGTGCCAGCAGCTCGACCCCGGGAACTAATGAAAAACTGTTTTTT.

The chain links TRBV7-2 to TRBJ1-2; 9 nucleotides agree with TRBD1. This CDR3 has 15 amino acids. Germline V gives CDR1 SGHTA, CDR2 FQGNSA. V was clipped by 5 bases and J by 7 bases; unmatched bases: 11. CDR3 residues: CASSPRQGGSGGYTF. The CDR3 DNA follows: TGTGCCAGCAGCCCACGACAGGGGGGCTCGGGTGGCTACACCTTC.

This clone is a singleton in its sample. The chain employs TRBV19 and TRBJ2-3; D is possibly TRBD2 (6 bases). CDR3 length: 16 residues. Trimming shortened V by 0 bases and J by 9 bases, and 19 bases separated the two germline ends. Germline values: CDR1 LNHDA, CDR2 SQIVND (reference sequence). The CDR3 is CASSIDRGGDSGTQYF. The CDR3 coding sequence is TGTGCCAGTAGTATAGATCGTGGCGGGGACTCAGGGACGCAGTATTTT. The whole variable domain, filled in from reference TRBV19 and TRBJ2-3, reads DGGITQSPKYLFRKEGQNVTLSCEQNLNHDAMYWYRQDPGQGLRLIYYSQIVNDFQKGDIAEGYSVSREKKESFPLTVTSAQKNPTAFYLCASSIDRGGDSGTQYFGPGTRLTVL.

V is TRBV6-6 and J is TRBJ2-7; TRBD1 matches 10 bases. This CDR3 is 15 amino acids long. Trimming at V came to 2 bases and at J to 2 bases, leaving 3 bases not matched to a gene. CDR1 is MNHNY and CDR2 is SVGAGI in the germline V gene (reference sequence). The CDR3 coding sequence is TGTGCCAGCAGTTACGCGGACAGGGGGACCTACGAGCAGTACTTC. Translating it yields CASSYADRGTYEQYF.

The chain recombines TRBV28 with TRBJ2-5; a possible D gene is TRBD2 (5 bases). CDR1 is MDHEN and CDR2 is SYDVKM in the germline V gene. This CDR3 has 15 amino acids. Trimming removed 4 bases at V and 2 bases at J, with 14 bases between. This CDR3 is CASSSPRGRQETQYF. In DNA, the CDR3 is TGTGCCAGCAGTTCTCCCCGGGGTCGACAAGAGACCCAGTACTTC.

The chain employs TRBV7-2 and TRBJ1-5, with D possibly matching TRBD1 (5 bases). V lost 6 bases, J lost 0 bases, and 9 bases lay in between. The CDR3 runs 14 residues. From germline, CDR1 is SGHTA and CDR2 FQGNSA. The CDR3: CASSYRNSNQPQHF. CDR3 bases: TGTGCCAGCAGTTACAGGAATAGCAATCAGCCCCAGCATTTT.

The gene calls are TRBV19 and TRBJ2-1; 14 nucleotides agree with TRBD2. Germline V CDR1 and CDR2: LNHDA, SQIVND (reference sequence). Germline trimming cut 5 bases from V and 7 bases from J; bases unmatched to any gene: 1. This CDR3 has 14 amino acids. In nucleotides, the CDR3 is TGTGCCAGTAGTCGGACTAGCGGGAGGAATGAGCAGTTCTTC. Protein: CASSRTSGRNEQFF.

CDR3 sequence (DNA): TGTGCCAGCAGCTTGACCGGGACAGGGATCGGGGCCAACGTCCTGACTTTC. Its translation: CASSLTGTGIGANVLTF. The chain is built from TRBV7-2 and TRBJ2-6; TRBD1 aligns across 9 bases. Per the germline V gene, CDR1 is SGHTA and CDR2 is FQGNSA. The CDR3 extends over 17 amino acids. With V trimmed by 3 bases and J by 4 bases, 7 bases remained unmatched.

This clone has just a few counts. The chain has TRBV9 and TRBJ2-2; 14 bases align to TRBD2. The trim removed 3 bases at V and 2 bases at J, leaving 3 bases unmatched. Germline values: CDR1 SGDLS, CDR2 YYNGEE. The CDR3 is 17 residues long. CDR3 in amino acids: CASSGTSGGTNTGELFF. In DNA form, the CDR3 reads TGTGCCAGCAGCGGGACTAGCGGGGGGACCAACACCGGGGAGCTGTTTTTT.

The chain is built from TRBV5-1 and TRBJ2-2; 12 bases map to TRBD2. The CDR3 has 15 amino acids. The germline gives CDR1 SGHRS, CDR2 YFSETQ. Losses at the gene ends were 2 bases for V and 4 bases for J; bases not matched to a gene: 0. CDR3 nucleotides: TGCGCCAGCAGCTTACTAGCGGGAGGCACCGGGGAGCTGTTTTTT. Translated: CASSLLAGGTGELFF.

This clone was counted only a few times. V usage is TRBV6-1 and J usage is TRBJ2-7; TRBD1 aligns across 8 bases. Looked up from germline, CDR1 is MNHNS and CDR2 is SASEGT. The junction had 12 bases not matched to a gene; V was cut back by 7 bases and J by 4 bases. CDR3 length: 15 residues. DNA for the CDR3: TGTGCCAGCATCATCACCGGGACAGGTTTTTACGAGCAGTACTTC. This encodes CASIITGTGFYEQYF.

The J gene is TRBJ2-7, the V gene TRBV2; 16 bases are a match to TRBD2. This CDR3 spans 15 amino acids. Germline CDR1 is SNHLY and CDR2 is FYNNEI. V lost 7 bases and J lost 2; bases outside the gene matches: 2. The DNA of the CDR3 is TGTGCCAGCACCGGGACTAGCGGGAGGGCCTACGAGCAGTACTTC. Translated: CASTGTSGRAYEQYF.

This chain joins TRBV5-6 and TRBJ1-2, with 7 bases identical to TRBD1. This CDR3 is 15 amino acids long. V shed 4 bases, J shed 8 bases, and the junction held 14 bases outside the gene matches. From germline, CDR1 is SGHDT and CDR2 YYEEEE. The CDR3 DNA reads TGTGCCAGCAGCCGGGGGCTACAGGGGAGTACGGGCTACACCTTC. Residues: CASSRGLQGSTGYTF.

This clone was counted a single time. The J gene is TRBJ1-5, the V gene TRBV7-2; 7 bases match TRBD1. Losses at the gene ends were 0 bases for V and 5 bases for J; bases not matched to a gene: 1. Germline CDR1 is SGHTA and CDR2 is FQGNSA. This CDR3 spans 14 amino acids. In DNA, the CDR3 is TGTGCCAGCAGCTTAGCGGGACAGTATCAGCCCCAGCATTTT. Amino acids: CASSLAGQYQPQHF.

This chain links TRBV7-2 with TRBJ2-2; the match to TRBD1 covers 9 bases. Germline-derived CDR1 and CDR2 are SGHTA and FQGNSA. V was clipped by 1 base and J by 5 bases; unmatched bases: 5. This CDR3 is built from 16 residues. CDR3 sequence reads: CASSLGTGDSTGELFF. The CDR3 bases are TGTGCCAGCAGCTTAGGGACAGGGGATTCGACCGGGGAGCTGTTTTTT.

The J gene is TRBJ1-4, the V gene TRBV7-8, with 8 bases lining up with TRBD1. This CDR3 region has 14 residues. The ends lost 5 bases at V and 8 bases at J; junction bases unmatched: 7. Germline values: CDR1 SGHVS, CDR2 FQNEAQ. CDR3 sequence: CASSPDRAGEKLFF. Here the CDR3 DNA reads TGTGCCAGCAGCCCGGACAGGGCTGGGGAAAAACTGTTTTTT.

This clone was seen a single time. The chain joins TRBV5-4 to TRBJ2-1; possible D gene TRBD2, 5 bases. The CDR3 covers 13 residues. Deletions cut 2 bases from V and 8 bases from J, with 11 bases between. CDR1 is SGHNT, CDR2 YYREEE, per germline (reference sequence). The CDR3 nucleotides are TGTGCCAGCAGCTTTGGAGGCCGGGATGAGCAGTTCTTC. Amino acids: CASSFGGRDEQFF. The variable domain in full, with the rest retrieved from reference TRBV5-4 and TRBJ2-1, is ETGVTQSPTHLIKTRGQQVTLRCSSQSGHNTVSWYQQALGQGPQFIFQYYREEENGRGNFPPRFSGLQFPNYSSELNVNALELDDSALYLCASSFGGRDEQFFGPGTRLTVL.

V and J are TRBV9 and TRBJ1-1; D is ambiguous. Trimming left V 0 bases short and J 2 bases short, with 11 bases between. Germline CDR1 is SGDLS and CDR2 is YYNGEE. The CDR3 is 15 amino acids. The CDR3 loop is CASSVGVSGNTEAFF. CDR3 nucleotide sequence: TGTGCCAGCAGCGTAGGGGTGTCGGGAAACACTGAAGCTTTCTTT.

V and J are TRBV7-2 and TRBJ1-5; maybe TRBD1 (5 bases). V dropped 2 bases and J dropped 7 bases, with 12 bases sitting between them. Germline V CDR1 and CDR2: SGHTA, FQGNSA. This CDR3 comprises 14 residues. The CDR3 sequence is CASSLLRAGQPQHF. CDR3 bases: TGTGCCAGCAGCTTACTCAGGGCAGGACAGCCCCAGCATTTT.

This clone was detected once. Written as DNA, the CDR3 is TGTGCCAGCAGCTCGGGGGCGGGAGGGCGAAAAGATACGCAGTATTTT. Protein: CASSSGAGGRKDTQYF. The chain links TRBV7-3 to TRBJ2-3; 9 bases match TRBD2. The CDR3 sequence is 16 residues long. CDR1 and CDR2 from the germline V gene are SGHTA and FQGTGA. Trimming at V came to 4 bases and at J to 5 bases, leaving 10 bases not matched to a gene.

This chain uses TRBV19 with TRBJ1-2; D might be TRBD1 (6 bases). CDR1 and CDR2 (germline): LNHDA, SQIVND (reference sequence). The CDR3 runs to 13 residues. V gave up 1 base and J gave up 5 bases, with 8 bases separating them. The CDR3 loop is CASSIVGQYGYTF. The CDR3 coding sequence is TGTGCCAGTAGTATAGTCGGACAGTATGGCTACACCTTC.

This chain links TRBV28 with TRBJ2-3, with D possibly matching TRBD1 (5 bases). This CDR3 is built from 16 residues. CDR1 and CDR2 (germline): MDHEN, SYDVKM. The germline V and J ends were trimmed by 6 bases and 3 bases, with 19 bases remaining between them. CDR3 sequence reads: CASSPPQGYKTDTQYF. In DNA, the CDR3 is TGTGCCAGCAGCCCTCCCCAGGGCTACAAAACAGATACGCAGTATTTT.

The J gene is TRBJ2-1, the V gene TRBV18; 7 bases align to TRBD2. The V segment lost 6 bases and the J segment 4 bases; nucleotides outside the gene matches: 9. Germline V CDR1 and CDR2: KGHSH, LQKENI. This CDR3 is built from 15 residues. The CDR3 spells CASSPTGLSYNEQFF. CDR3 nucleotide sequence: TGTGCCAGCTCCCCGACGGGACTATCTTACAATGAGCAGTTCTTC. Filled out from reference TRBV18 and TRBJ2-1, the complete variable domain reads NAGVMQNPRHLVRRRGQEARLRCSPMKGHSHVYWYRQLPEEGLKFMVYLQKENIIDESGMPKERFSAEFPKEGPSILRIQQVVRGDSAAYFCASSPTGLSYNEQFFGPGTRLTVL.